This T cell receptor beta chain was found in a study of shared clonotypes between healthy human individuals. Study at large: CD8 memory received one plate per donor, CD8 naive two, CD4 memory three and CD4 naive three. Findings and limits, study-wide: The genetic and exposure-history diversity represented was limited by few donors. Of the naive CD4 clonotypes, about 5.4% were shared across four donors.

In the authors' methods: Quality scores were absent from the junction-only immunoSEQ sequences, so filtering differed. Method: immunoSEQ multiplex PCR; TCRdb's copy keeps in-frame clones and lacks some. V and J calls and clone size are given by that table; D and trimming were obtained from the DNA. The sample contains approximately 2,200,000 clones, approximately 94% of which appear only once. CD45RO-negative, CCR7-positively selected cells formed the naive CD8 fraction, excluding terminally differentiated effector memory CD45RA+ cells. As concerns this clone: The antigen remains unidentified.

The sequencing sample was made of naive CD8+ T cells from PBMCs. The sequence derives from a man younger than 35 in good health. Some clones in this sample may be carry-over from other donors' samples.

The CDR3 is CASSTGAQETQYF. The CDR3 region has the DNA TGCGCCAGCAGCACGGGGGCCCAAGAGACCCAGTACTTC. The rearrangement uses TRBV4-1 and TRBJ2-5; either TRBD1 or TRBD2 may supply D (6 bases each). The CDR3 length is 13 residues. V was pared by 5 bases and J by 1 base, with 8 bases between. Germline V CDR1 and CDR2: MGHRA, YSYEKL.